This T cell receptor (beta chain) comes out of a study of T-cell reconstitution after alpha-beta-depleted transplantation in children. V was cut by 0 bases and J by 0 bases, with 8 bases left in between. There are 15 residues in the CDR3. CDR1 and CDR2 (germline): SGHRS, YFSETQ. This clonotype was counted at least ten times. Antigen specificity is unknown. General study results and limits: Several hundred expanded graft clones reportedly gave rise to the alpha-beta T cells present about two months after transplant.

Researchers prepared the TCRbeta library using unique molecular identifiers, the study reports. TCRdb independently ran MiXCR on the PCR reads; one entry per CDR3 protein. The data hold about 110,000 distinct CDR3 sequences, with under 30% observed a single time. This sequence joins TRBV5-1 and TRBJ2-3; D might be TRBD2 (6 bases). The sample was PBMCs, mostly from graft donor cells, taken 180 days after TCRalphabeta/CD19-depleted stem cell transplant. The source is a male patient aged 2 to 10 who had a stem cell transplant for chronic granulomatous disease, so the T cells may come from the graft donor. Here the CDR3 reads CASSLVAASTDTQYF. CDR3 coding DNA: TGCGCCAGCAGCTTGGTAGCGGCTAGCACAGATACGCAGTATTTT.